This TCR beta chain was recorded in a study of blood T cell repertoires in COVID-19. The wider study: Material from acute and convalescent COVID-19 was sourced from the United States, Italy and Spain. T cells, B-cell-depleted T cells, or PBMCs provided the cDNA or gDNA that served as material.

Original analysis: Estimated nucleated cell counts came from reference gene primer amplification. Using immunoSEQ multiplex PCR, the repertoire was profiled, and TCRdb retains in-frame clones only, with some absent. From that table come the V and J calls and clone size; the DNA was used to work out D and trimming. The sample has fewer than 350,000 clones, 65% to 90% seen once; the top ten hold 2.5% to 3.5%. The clonotype was recovered from a woman aged 60 to 75 with active or convalescent COVID-19. Sequencing used peripheral blood.

The CDR3 protein is CASSISRASQGSNEKLFF. The CDR3, as DNA: TGTGCCAGTAGTATCTCAAGGGCATCACAGGGGTCGAATGAAAAACTGTTTTTT. The chain links TRBV19 to TRBJ1-4; 7 nucleotides agree with TRBD1. Germline V gene data show CDR1 as LNHDA and CDR2 as SQIVND (reference sequence). The CDR3 consists of 18 residues. Trimming at V came to 3 bases and at J to 5 bases, leaving 15 bases not matched to a gene.